These 5 T cell receptor beta chains came from one sample sequenced in a study of T cell responses to AZD1222 COVID-19 vaccine. The method was immunoSEQ multiplex PCR; TCRdb's version includes in-frame clones alone and lacks a portion of them. The table lists roughly 80,000 clones, roughly 90% of them singletons. The material sequenced was peripheral blood, taken on day 0 of MenACWY control vaccination. The receptors come from an adult in good health.

The rearrangement joins TRBV5-6 to TRBJ2-3; 7 bases match TRBD2. The CDR3 is 16 amino acids. CDR1 is SGHDT and CDR2 is YYEEEE in the germline V gene. J lost 3 bases, V lost 0 bases, and 7 bases had no gene match. Here the CDR3 reads CASSLEIGGRTDTQYF. The CDR3 coding sequence is TGTGCCAGCAGCTTGGAAATCGGGGGGAGGACAGATACGCAGTATTTT. The full variable domain, in which reference TRBV5-6 and TRBJ2-3 provide the parts outside the CDR3, is DAGVTQSPTHLIKTRGQQVTLRCSPKSGHDTVSWYQQALGQGPQFIFQYYEEEERQRGNFPDRFSGHQFPNYSSELNVNALLLGDSALYLCASSLEIGGRTDTQYFGPGTRLTVL.

The chain recombines TRBV19 with TRBJ1-5; no definite D call. This CDR3 has 14 amino acids. Trimming cost V 6 bases and J 9 bases, with 18 bases left between them. Per the germline V gene, CDR1 is LNHDA and CDR2 is SQIVND (reference sequence). CDR3 nucleotide sequence: TGTGCCAGTAGCCCCCCGGCCGGCGGAGGGCCCCAGCATTTT. It is translated as CASSPPAGGGPQHF.

The chain uses TRBV9 and TRBJ1-1; D not resolved. Germline assignment: CDR1 SGDLS and CDR2 YYNGEE. The V end was cut by 0 bases, the J end by 1 base, with 13 bases between. This CDR3 has 16 residues. CDR3 region: CASSVVPAVGNTEAFF. CDR3 in DNA: TGTGCCAGCAGCGTAGTTCCGGCAGTCGGGAACACTGAAGCTTTCTTT.

This clone has a single count. This chain uses TRBV11-2 with TRBJ2-7, with TRBD1 matching over 11 bases. This CDR3 has 14 residues. Germline V gives CDR1 SGHAT, CDR2 FQNNGV. V lost 5 bases to trimming and J lost 4 bases; unmatched junction nucleotides: 4. The CDR3 region has the DNA TGTGCCAGCAGCACGGACAGGGGGCAGTACGAGCAGTACTTC. Its protein product is CASSTDRGQYEQYF.

The rearrangement links TRBV25-1 to TRBJ1-1; D remains ambiguous. Germline CDR1 MGHDK, CDR2 SYGVNS. V shed 5 bases and J shed 8 bases, with 12 bases lying between them. The CDR3 length is 12 residues. CDR3 nucleotide sequence: TGTGCCAGCAGTCCCGCGATAGGAGAAGCTTTCTTT. The encoded protein is CASSPAIGEAFF.